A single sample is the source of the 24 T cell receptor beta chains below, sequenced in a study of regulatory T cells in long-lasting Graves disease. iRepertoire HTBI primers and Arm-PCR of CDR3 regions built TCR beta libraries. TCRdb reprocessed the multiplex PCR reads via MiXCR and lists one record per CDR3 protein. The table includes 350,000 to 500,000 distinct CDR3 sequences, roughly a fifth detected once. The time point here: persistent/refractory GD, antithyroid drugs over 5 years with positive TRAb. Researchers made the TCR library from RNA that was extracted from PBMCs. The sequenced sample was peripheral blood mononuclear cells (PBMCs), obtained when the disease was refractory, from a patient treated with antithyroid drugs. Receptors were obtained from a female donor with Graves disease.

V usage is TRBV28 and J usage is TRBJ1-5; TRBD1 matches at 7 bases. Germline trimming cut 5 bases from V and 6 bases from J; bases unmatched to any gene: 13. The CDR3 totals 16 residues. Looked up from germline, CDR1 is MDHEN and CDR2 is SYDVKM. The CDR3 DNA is TGTGCCAGCAGTCTCCGGGACAGTCCCAATCTTCAGCCCCAGCATTTT. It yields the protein CASSLRDSPNLQPQHF.

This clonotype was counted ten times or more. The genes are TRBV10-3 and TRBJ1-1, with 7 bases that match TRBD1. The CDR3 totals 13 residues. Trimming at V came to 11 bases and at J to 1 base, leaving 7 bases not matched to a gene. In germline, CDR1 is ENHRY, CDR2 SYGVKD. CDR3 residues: CAARQGANTEAFF. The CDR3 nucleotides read TGTGCCGCCAGACAGGGAGCGAACACTGAAGCTTTCTTT.

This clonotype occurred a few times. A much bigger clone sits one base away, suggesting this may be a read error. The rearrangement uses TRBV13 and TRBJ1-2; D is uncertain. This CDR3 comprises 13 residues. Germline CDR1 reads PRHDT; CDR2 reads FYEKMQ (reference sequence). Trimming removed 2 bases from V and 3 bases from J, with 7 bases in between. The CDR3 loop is CASSLTGDYGYTF. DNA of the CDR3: TGTGCCAGCAGCTTAACTGGGGACTATGGCTACACCTTC.

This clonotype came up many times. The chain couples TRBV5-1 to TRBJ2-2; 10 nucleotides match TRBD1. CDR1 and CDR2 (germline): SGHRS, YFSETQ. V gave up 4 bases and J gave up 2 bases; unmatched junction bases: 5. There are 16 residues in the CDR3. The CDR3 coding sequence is TGCGCCAGCAGCCTCGGACAGGGGGGTAACACCGGGGAGCTGTTTTTT. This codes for CASSLGQGGNTGELFF.

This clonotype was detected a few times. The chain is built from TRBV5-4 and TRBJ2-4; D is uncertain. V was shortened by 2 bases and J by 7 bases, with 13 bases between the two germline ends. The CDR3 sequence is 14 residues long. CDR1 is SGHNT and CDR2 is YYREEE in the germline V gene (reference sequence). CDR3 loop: CASSFGTGGNIQYF. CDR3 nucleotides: TGTGCCAGCAGCTTTGGTACCGGTGGGAACATTCAGTACTTC.

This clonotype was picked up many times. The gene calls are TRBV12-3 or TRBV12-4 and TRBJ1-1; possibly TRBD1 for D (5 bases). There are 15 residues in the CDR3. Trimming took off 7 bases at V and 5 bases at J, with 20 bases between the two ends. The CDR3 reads CASTPLGAGTTEAFF. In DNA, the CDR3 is TGTGCCAGCACTCCCCTCGGGGCAGGGACTACTGAAGCTTTCTTT.

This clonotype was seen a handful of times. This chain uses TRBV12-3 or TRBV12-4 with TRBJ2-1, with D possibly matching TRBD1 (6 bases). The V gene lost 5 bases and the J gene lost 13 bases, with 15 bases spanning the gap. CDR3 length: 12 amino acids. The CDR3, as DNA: TGTGCCAGCAGTAGGGGCAGGGGACATCAGTTCTTC. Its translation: CASSRGRGHQFF.

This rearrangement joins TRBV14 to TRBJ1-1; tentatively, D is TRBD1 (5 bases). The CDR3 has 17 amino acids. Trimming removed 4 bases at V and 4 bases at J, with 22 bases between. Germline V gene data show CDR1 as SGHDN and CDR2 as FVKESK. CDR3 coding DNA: TGTGCCAGCAGCCGAAACCCTCCGGGGGTTGGGCGCACTGAAGCTTTCTTT. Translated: CASSRNPPGVGRTEAFF. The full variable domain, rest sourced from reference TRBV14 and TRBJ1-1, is EAGVTQFPSHSVIEKGQTVTLRCDPISGHDNLYWYRRVMGKEIKFLLHFVKESKQDESGMPNNRFLAERTGGTYSTLKVQPAELEDSGVYFCASSRNPPGVGRTEAFFGQGTRLTVV.

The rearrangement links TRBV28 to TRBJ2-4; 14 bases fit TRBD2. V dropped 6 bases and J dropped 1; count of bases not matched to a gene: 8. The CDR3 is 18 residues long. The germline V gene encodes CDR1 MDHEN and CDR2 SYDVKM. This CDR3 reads CASSSPGTSGSAKNIQYF. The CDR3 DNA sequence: TGTGCCAGCAGCTCCCCCGGGACTAGCGGGAGTGCCAAAAACATTCAGTACTTC.

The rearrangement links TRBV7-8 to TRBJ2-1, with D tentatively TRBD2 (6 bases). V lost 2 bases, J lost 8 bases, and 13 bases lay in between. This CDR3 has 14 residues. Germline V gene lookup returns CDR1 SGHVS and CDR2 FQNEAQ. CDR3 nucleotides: TGTGCCAGCAGCTTACAGGCTAGCGCCTATGAGCAGTTCTTC. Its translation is CASSLQASAYEQFF.

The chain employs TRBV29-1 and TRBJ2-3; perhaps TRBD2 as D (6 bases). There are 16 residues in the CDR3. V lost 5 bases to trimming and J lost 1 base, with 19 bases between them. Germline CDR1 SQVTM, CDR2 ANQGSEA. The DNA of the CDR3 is TGCAGCGTTTATTTTACTAGCAGGGTTGGCACAGATACGCAGTATTTT. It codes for CSVYFTSRVGTDTQYF.

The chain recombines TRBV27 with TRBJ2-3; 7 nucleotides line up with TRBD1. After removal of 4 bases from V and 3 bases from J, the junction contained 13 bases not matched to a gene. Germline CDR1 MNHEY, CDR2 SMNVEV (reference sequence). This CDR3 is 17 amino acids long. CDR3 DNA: TGTGCCAGCAGTTGGGTAGGGGGCGAGATCAGGACAGATACGCAGTATTTT. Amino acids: CASSWVGGEIRTDTQYF.

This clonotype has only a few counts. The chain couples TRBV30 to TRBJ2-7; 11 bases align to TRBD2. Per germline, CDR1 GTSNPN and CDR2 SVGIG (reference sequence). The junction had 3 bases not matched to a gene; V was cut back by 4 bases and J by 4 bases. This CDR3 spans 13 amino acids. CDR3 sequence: CAWTSSGRYEQYF. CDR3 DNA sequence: TGTGCCTGGACCTCTAGCGGGAGGTACGAGCAGTACTTC.

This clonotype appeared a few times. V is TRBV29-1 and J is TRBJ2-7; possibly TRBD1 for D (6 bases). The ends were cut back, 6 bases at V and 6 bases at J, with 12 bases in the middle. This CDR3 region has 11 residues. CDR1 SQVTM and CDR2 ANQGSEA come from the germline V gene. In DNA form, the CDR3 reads TGCAGCGTAGCAGGGGCGTTCGAGCAGTACTTC. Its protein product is CSVAGAFEQYF.

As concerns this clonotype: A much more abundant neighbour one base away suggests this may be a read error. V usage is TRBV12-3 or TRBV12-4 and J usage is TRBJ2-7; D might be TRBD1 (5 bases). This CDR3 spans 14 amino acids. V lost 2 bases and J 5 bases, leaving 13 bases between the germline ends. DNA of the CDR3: TGTGCCAGCAGTTTATTCCAGGGTCCCCACGAGCAGTACTTC. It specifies CASSLFQGPHEQYF.

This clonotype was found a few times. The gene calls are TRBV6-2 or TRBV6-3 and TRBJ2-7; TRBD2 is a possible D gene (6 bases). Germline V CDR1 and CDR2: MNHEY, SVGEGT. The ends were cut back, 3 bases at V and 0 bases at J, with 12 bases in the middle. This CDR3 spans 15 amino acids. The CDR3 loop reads CASSYIASDSYEQYF. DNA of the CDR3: TGTGCCAGCAGTTATATAGCTAGCGACTCCTACGAGCAGTACTTC.

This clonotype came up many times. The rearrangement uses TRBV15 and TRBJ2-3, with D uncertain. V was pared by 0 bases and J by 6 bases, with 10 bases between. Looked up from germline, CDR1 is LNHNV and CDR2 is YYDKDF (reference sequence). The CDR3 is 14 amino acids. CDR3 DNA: TGTGCCACCAGCAGAGATATGAGGTCTGATACGCAGTATTTT. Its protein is CATSRDMRSDTQYF.

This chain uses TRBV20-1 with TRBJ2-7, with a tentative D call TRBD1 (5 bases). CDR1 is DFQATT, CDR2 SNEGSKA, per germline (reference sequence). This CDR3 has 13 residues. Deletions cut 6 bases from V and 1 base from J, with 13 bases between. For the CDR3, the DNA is TGCAGTGCAGACGGACAACTTTCCTACGAGCAGTACTTC. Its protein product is CSADGQLSYEQYF.

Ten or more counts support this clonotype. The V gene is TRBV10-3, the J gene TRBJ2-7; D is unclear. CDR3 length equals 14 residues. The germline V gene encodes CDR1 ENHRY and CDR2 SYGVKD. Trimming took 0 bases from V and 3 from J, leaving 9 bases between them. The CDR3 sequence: CAISESVNNYEQYF. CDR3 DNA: TGTGCCATCAGTGAGTCGGTCAACAACTACGAGCAGTACTTC.

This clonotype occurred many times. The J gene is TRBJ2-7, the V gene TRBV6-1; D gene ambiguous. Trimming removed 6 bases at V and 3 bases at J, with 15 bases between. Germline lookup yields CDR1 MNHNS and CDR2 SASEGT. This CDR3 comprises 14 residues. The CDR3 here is CASRGKGLDYEQYF. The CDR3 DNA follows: TGTGCCAGCAGAGGGAAGGGTTTGGACTACGAGCAGTACTTC.

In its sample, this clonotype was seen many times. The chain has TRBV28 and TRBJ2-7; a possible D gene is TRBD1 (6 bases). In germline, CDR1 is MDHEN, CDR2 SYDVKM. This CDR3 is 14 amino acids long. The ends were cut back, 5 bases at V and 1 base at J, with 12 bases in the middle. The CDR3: CASSQTGGSYEQYF. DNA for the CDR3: TGTGCCAGCAGTCAGACAGGCGGGTCCTACGAGCAGTACTTC.

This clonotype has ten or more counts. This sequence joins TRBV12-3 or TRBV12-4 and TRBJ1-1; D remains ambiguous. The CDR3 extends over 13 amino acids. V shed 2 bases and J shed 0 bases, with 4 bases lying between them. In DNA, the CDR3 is TGTGCCAGCAGTTTAAACTTGAACACTGAAGCTTTCTTT. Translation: CASSLNLNTEAFF.

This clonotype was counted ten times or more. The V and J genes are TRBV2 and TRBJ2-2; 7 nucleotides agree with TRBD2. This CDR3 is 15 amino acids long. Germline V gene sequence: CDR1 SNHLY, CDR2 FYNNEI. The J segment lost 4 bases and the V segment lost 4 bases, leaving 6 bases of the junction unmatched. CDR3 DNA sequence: TGTGCCAGCAGTGCAAGCGGGATGTTCACCGGGGAGCTGTTTTTT. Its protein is CASSASGMFTGELFF.

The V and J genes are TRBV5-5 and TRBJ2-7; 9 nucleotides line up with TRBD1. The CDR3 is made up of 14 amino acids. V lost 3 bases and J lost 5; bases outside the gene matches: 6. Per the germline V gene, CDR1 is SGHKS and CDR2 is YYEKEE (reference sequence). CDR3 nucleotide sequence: TGTGCCAGCAGCTCGGACACAGGGGGCAACGAGCAGTACTTC. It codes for CASSSDTGGNEQYF.